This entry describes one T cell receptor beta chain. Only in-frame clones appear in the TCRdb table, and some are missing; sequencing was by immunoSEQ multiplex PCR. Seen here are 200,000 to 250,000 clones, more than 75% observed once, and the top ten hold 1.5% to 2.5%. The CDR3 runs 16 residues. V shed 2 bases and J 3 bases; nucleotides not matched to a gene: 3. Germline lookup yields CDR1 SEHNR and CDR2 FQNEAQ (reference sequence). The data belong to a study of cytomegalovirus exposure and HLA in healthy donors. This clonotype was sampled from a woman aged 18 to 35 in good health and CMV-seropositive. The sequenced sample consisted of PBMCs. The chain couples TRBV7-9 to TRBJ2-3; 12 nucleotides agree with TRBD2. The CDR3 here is CASSLLAGGITDTQYF. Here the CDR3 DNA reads TGTGCCAGCAGCTTACTAGCGGGAGGGATAACAGATACGCAGTATTTT.